The next 11 T cell receptor beta chains were all read from a single sample in a study of radiation and T cells in renal cell carcinoma. The data were produced by immunoSEQ multiplex PCR, yet TCRdb's version contains in-frame clones alone and is incomplete. Of tens of thousands of clones in the sample, 70% to 80% were seen once. Noted time point: blood 2 weeks post-SBRT. Sample treatment: 15 Gy SBRT to primary tumor, nephrectomy 4 weeks later. The sample in question was blood, obtained from a patient whose treatment included radiotherapy and nephrectomy. The source is a man between 60 and 70 years old with renal cell carcinoma.

The J gene is TRBJ1-2, the V gene TRBV9, with no clear D. The CDR3 is made up of 15 amino acids. Germline CDR1 and CDR2: SGDLS and YYNGEE. Trimming removed 4 bases from V and 4 bases from J, with 17 bases in between. The CDR3 DNA reads TGTGCCAGCAGCCCAGACGGCAGGAACTTCTATGGCTACACCTTC. This codes for CASSPDGRNFYGYTF.

The chain combines TRBV2 with TRBJ2-2; 10 bases fit TRBD1. V was pared by 5 bases and J by 1 base, with 1 base of the junction left unmatched. From germline, CDR1 is SNHLY and CDR2 FYNNEI. The CDR3 covers 15 residues. The CDR3 coding sequence is TGTGCCAGCAGTTGGGACAGGGGGAACACCGGGGAGCTGTTTTTT. It specifies CASSWDRGNTGELFF.

The chain is built from TRBV7-9 and TRBJ1-2; no reliable D call. V was shortened by 2 bases and J by 2 bases, with 9 bases between the two germline ends. The CDR3 consists of 14 residues. Germline V gene data show CDR1 as SEHNR and CDR2 as FQNEAQ (reference sequence). The CDR3 DNA reads as TGTGCCAGCAGCTTAAACAGCGGAAACTATGGCTACACCTTC. It translates to CASSLNSGNYGYTF.

The CDR3 here is CASSGDPNTGELFF. CDR3 nucleotides: TGTGCCAGCAGCGGAGATCCGAACACCGGGGAGCTGTTTTTT. This sequence joins TRBV7-9 and TRBJ2-2, with no clear D. The CDR3 extends over 14 amino acids. The V gene's germline CDR1 is SEHNR and CDR2 FQNEAQ (reference sequence). The V end lost 5 bases, the J end lost 0 bases, and 7 bases lay between the germline ends.

The chain combines TRBV11-3 with TRBJ1-5; D uncertain. The CDR3 sequence is 14 residues long. CDR1 and CDR2 (germline): SGHNT, YENEEA. V lost 2 bases to trimming and J lost 7 bases, with 12 bases between them. The CDR3 DNA is TGTGCCAGCAGCTTATCGGGGATAAACCAGCCCCAGCATTTT. Translating it yields CASSLSGINQPQHF.

The chain joins TRBV4-1 to TRBJ1-3; D unclear. This CDR3 has 15 residues. Deletions cut 0 bases from V and 4 bases from J, with 10 bases between. Per the germline V gene, CDR1 is MGHRA and CDR2 is YSYEKL. The CDR3 bases are TGCGCCAGCAGCCAAGACAGGAGTGTGGGAAACACCATATATTTT. Protein product: CASSQDRSVGNTIYF.

This clone was seen once. The rearrangement joins TRBV23-1 to TRBJ1-2; D remains unclear. TRBV23-1 is an ORF, and what it does is uncertain. Between the trimmed V and J ends, which lost 5 bases and 7 bases, there was a span of 14 bases. This CDR3 region has 13 residues. The CDR3 sequence: CASSTEGRSGYTF. The CDR3 nucleotides read TGCGCCAGCAGTACTGAGGGTCGAAGTGGCTACACCTTC.

As DNA, the CDR3 is TGTGCCAGCAGTTGGGACAGGGTAACGAAAAAACTGTTTTTT. Protein sequence: CASSWDRVTKKLFF. The chain links TRBV6-1 to TRBJ1-4; 9 bases are shared with TRBD1. Trimming at V came to 5 bases and at J to 9 bases, leaving 7 bases not matched to a gene. The germline V gene has CDR1 MNHNS and CDR2 SASEGT. This CDR3 region has 14 residues.

This chain links TRBV7-6 with TRBJ2-3, with a tentative D call TRBD2 (5 bases). The CDR3 is 13 amino acids. V dropped 3 bases and J dropped 6 bases, with 10 bases sitting between them. Germline assignment: CDR1 SGHVS and CDR2 FNYEAQ. The DNA of the CDR3 is TGTGCCAGCAGCTTCTTAACTAGTGATACGCAGTATTTT. It codes for CASSFLTSDTQYF.

The chain links TRBV11-2 to TRBJ2-5; TRBD1 or TRBD2 may be the D gene (5 bases each). V shed 5 bases and J shed 4 bases, with 20 bases lying between them. Germline-derived CDR1 and CDR2 are SGHAT and FQNNGV. CDR3 length equals 16 residues. CDR3 residues: CASSAPGPAKRETQYF. CDR3 nucleotides: TGTGCCAGCAGCGCACCGGGACCAGCAAAGAGAGAGACCCAGTACTTC.

The chain couples TRBV11-2 to TRBJ1-2, with 7 nucleotides matching TRBD1. Losses at the gene ends were 5 bases for V and 1 base for J; bases not matched to a gene: 13. Germline V gene sequence: CDR1 SGHAT, CDR2 FQNNGV. This CDR3 is built from 17 residues. The CDR3 spells CASSPRQGRGNNYGYTF. The CDR3 region has the DNA TGTGCCAGCAGCCCCCGACAGGGAAGGGGGAATAACTATGGCTACACCTTC.